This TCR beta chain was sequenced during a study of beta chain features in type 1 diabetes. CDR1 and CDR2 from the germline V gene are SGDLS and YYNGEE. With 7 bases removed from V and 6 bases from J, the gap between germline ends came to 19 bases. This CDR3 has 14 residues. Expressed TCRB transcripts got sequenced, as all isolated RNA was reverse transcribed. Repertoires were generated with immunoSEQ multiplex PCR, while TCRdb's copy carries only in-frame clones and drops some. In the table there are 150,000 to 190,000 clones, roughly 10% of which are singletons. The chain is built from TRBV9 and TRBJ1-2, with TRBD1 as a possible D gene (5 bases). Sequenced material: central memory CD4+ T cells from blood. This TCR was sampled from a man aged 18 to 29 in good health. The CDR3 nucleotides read TGTGCCAGCGGAGCTGTCGCGACAGTTCATGGCTACACCTTC. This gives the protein CASGAVATVHGYTF.